This TCR beta chain was sequenced during a study of CD8+ T cells in alopecia areata. On the study more broadly: Female C3H/HeJ recipients aged roughly 7-11 weeks got skin from C3H/HeJ graft donors aged about 6-13 months that had spontaneous alopecia. Points from the study as a whole: Lesional scalp, notably in alopecia totalis/universalis, had clonality above that of normal scalp.

cDNA prepared by RNA extraction and subsequent reverse transcription served as the template for sequencing. Here immunoSEQ multiplex PCR was the method, and the copy in TCRdb shows in-frame clones only, minus some. The sample shows around 290,000 clones, none of them appearing just once. V was clipped by 0 bases and J by 3 bases, with 11 bases between them. The CDR3 has 15 residues. CDR1 and CDR2 from the germline V gene are NSQYPW and LRSPGD (reference sequence). A remark on this clone: What it binds is not known. Gene names and germline match the mouse. The read stops 4 residues short of the end of the CDR3; the missing end is completed from the germline J gene.

Pooled cutaneous lymph node cells were sorted using CD4, CD8alpha, NKG2D, NKG2ACE and other markers. This sequence was found in a C3H/HeJ mouse with alopecia areata. The MHC haplotype of this mouse line is H2-k. The V gene is TRBV1, the J gene TRBJ1-1; D might be TRBD1 (5 bases). Sequencing was done on a sample of CD4+ T cells sorted from a lymph node. CDR3 protein: CTCSADKGRDTEVFF. The DNA read from the CDR3 is TGCACCTGCAGTGCAGATAAGGGGAGGGACACA.